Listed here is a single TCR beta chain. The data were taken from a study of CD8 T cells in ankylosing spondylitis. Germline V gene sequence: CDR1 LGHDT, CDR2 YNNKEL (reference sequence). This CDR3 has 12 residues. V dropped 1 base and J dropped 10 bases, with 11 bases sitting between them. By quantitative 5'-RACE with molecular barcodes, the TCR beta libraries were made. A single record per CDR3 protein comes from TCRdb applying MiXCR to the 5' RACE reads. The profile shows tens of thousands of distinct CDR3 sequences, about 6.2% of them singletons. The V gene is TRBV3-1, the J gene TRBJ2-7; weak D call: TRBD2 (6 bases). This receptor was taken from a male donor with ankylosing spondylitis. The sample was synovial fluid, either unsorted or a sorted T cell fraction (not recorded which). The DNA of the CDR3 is TGTGCCAGCAGCCAAGGGGGAGGACTCCAGTACTTC. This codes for CASSQGGGLQYF.